The rows below give T cell receptor beta chains drawn from one sample of a study of blood T cell repertoires in COVID-19. TCRdb's table, derived via immunoSEQ multiplex PCR, lists solely in-frame clones and lacks some. The top ten hold about 0.26% of the sample, which has about 670,000 clones, 70% to 90% seen once. The sequencing sample was made of peripheral blood. Every receptor here comes from a woman aged 18-29 years with acute or convalescent COVID-19. Both conserved end residues are part of each CDR3. A D gene is named only where the DNA matches it firmly.

cdr3_aa: CASRTGFNYGYTF; d_call: -; j_call: TRBJ1-2; v_call: TRBV12-3/TRBV12-4
cdr3_aa: CASSQGGFTDTQYF; d_call: -; j_call: TRBJ2-3; v_call: TRBV4-1
cdr3_aa: CASSIGRWGPNTEAFF; d_call: -; j_call: TRBJ1-1; v_call: TRBV19
cdr3_aa: CATSKRSTGGGFEAFF; d_call: -; j_call: TRBJ1-1; v_call: TRBV15
cdr3_aa: CASSAGTGGTAGYTF; d_call: TRBD1; j_call: TRBJ1-2; v_call: TRBV25-1
cdr3_aa: CASSWGDNEQFF; d_call: -; j_call: TRBJ2-1; v_call: TRBV27
cdr3_aa: CAWSSPGYEQYF; d_call: -; j_call: TRBJ2-7; v_call: TRBV30
cdr3_aa: CASSQGPARGYTF; d_call: -; j_call: TRBJ1-2; v_call: TRBV14
cdr3_aa: CASTPVGTGNYGYTF; d_call: TRBD1; j_call: TRBJ1-2; v_call: TRBV19
cdr3_aa: CASSQRQGVYTF; d_call: TRBD1; j_call: TRBJ1-2; v_call: TRBV12-3/TRBV12-4
cdr3_aa: CASSPEASGPWYF; d_call: -; j_call: TRBJ2-7; v_call: TRBV14
cdr3_aa: CASSLEGRDEQYF; d_call: TRBD2; j_call: TRBJ2-7; v_call: TRBV5-4
cdr3_aa: CASSLALRTGEKLFF; d_call: -; j_call: TRBJ1-4; v_call: TRBV5-4